This T cell receptor beta chain was recorded in a study of monozygotic twins with inflammatory bowel disease. Germline loops: CDR1 MDHEN, CDR2 SYDVKM. The CDR3 covers 15 residues. Per donor there was one draw, yielding a blood sample of 2 to 3 ml. Total RNA was isolated from whole blood without T cell sorting. Template switching was used to attach UMIs, which incorporated a 6-nucleotide sample barcode. TCRdb reprocessed the 5' RACE reads; each CDR3 protein has one entry and no DNA is given. The table for this sample gives over 350,000 distinct CDR3 sequences. Sequencing used blood. This clonotype was obtained from a human donor with ulcerative colitis or Crohn's disease, or a healthy co-twin of an affected twin (not recorded which). The chain employs TRBV28 and TRBJ2-1. CDR3 region: CASSQQKTSYNEQFF.